This TCR beta chain was sequenced in a study of graft-versus-host responses after intestinal transplantation. Intraepithelial and lamina propria lymphocytes were freed from processed graft tissue. This clone was counted only a few times. From germline, CDR1 is MGHRA and CDR2 YSYEKL. The CDR3 consists of 15 residues. The junction had 7 bases not matched to a gene; V was cut back by 2 bases and J by 5 bases. Only in-frame clones appear in the TCRdb table, and some are missing; sequencing was by immunoSEQ multiplex PCR. This table holds tens of thousands of clones, roughly nine tenths found once. The sequencing used ileum tissue, collected approximately 210 days after intestinal transplant. The rearrangement uses TRBV4-1 and TRBJ2-7; 9 bases align to TRBD2. This TCR came from a human patient who received an intestinal transplant, so some T cells may come from the graft donor. Here the CDR3 reads CASSQPGTSFDEQYF. In nucleotides, the CDR3 is TGCGCCAGCAGCCAACCGGGGACTAGCTTCGACGAGCAGTACTTC.